The 27 T cell receptor beta chains below all came from one sample that was sequenced in a study of blood T cell repertoires in COVID-19. Sequencing was performed with immunoSEQ multiplex PCR; in TCRdb, only in-frame clones are kept and a portion is missing. The repertoire includes around 280,000 clones, nearly 90% of them detected once, and around 10% sits in the top ten. What was sequenced was peripheral blood. All receptors derive from a woman younger than 45 with COVID-19, enrolled during active disease.

This sequence joins TRBV29-1 and TRBJ1-1, with D perhaps matching TRBD1 (5 bases). V was shortened by 6 bases and J by 11 bases, with 16 bases between the two germline ends. The CDR3 runs 11 residues. Germline V gene sequence: CDR1 SQVTM, CDR2 ANQGSEA. CDR3 residues: CSVAQGFNAFF. For the CDR3, the DNA is TGCAGCGTGGCGCAGGGTTTCAACGCTTTCTTT.

The sample holds one count of this clone. The CDR3: CASSGEQGSGYTF. Here the CDR3 DNA reads TGCGCCAGCAGTGGTGAGCAGGGGAGCGGCTACACCTTC. The V gene is TRBV10-2, the J gene TRBJ1-2; a weak D match, TRBD1 (6 bases). Between the trimmed V and J ends, which lost 4 bases and 8 bases, there was a span of 14 bases. The CDR3 runs 13 residues. Per germline, CDR1 WSHSY and CDR2 SAAADI.

This chain links TRBV7-6 with TRBJ2-7; tentative D call: TRBD1 (5 bases). Per germline, CDR1 SGHVS and CDR2 FNYEAQ. CDR3 length: 15 amino acids. Trimming pared 1 base from V and 2 bases from J, leaving 12 bases between. DNA for the CDR3: TGTGCCAGCAGCTTAGACTGGGGCAGGGCCTACGAGCAGTACTTC. The encoded protein is CASSLDWGRAYEQYF. Using reference TRBV7-6 and TRBJ2-7 for the parts outside the CDR3, the full variable domain is GAGVSQSPRYKVTKRGQDVALRCDPISGHVSLYWYRQALGQGPEFLTYFNYEAQQDKSGLPNDRFSAERPEGSISTLTIQRTEQRDSAMYRCASSLDWGRAYEQYFGPGTRLTVT.

The V call is TRBV6-5, the J call TRBJ2-5; a possible D gene is TRBD2 (5 bases). This CDR3 spans 14 amino acids. Between the trimmed V and J ends, which lost 2 bases and 6 bases, there was a span of 13 bases. Per germline, CDR1 MNHEY and CDR2 SVGAGI. In DNA form, the CDR3 reads TGTGCCAGCAGTTACAACGGGCCGGGGAAGACCCAGTACTTC. This translates into CASSYNGPGKTQYF.

This rearrangement joins TRBV11-2 to TRBJ1-4; D possibly corresponds to TRBD1 (5 bases). Germline-derived CDR1 and CDR2 are SGHAT and FQNNGV. The CDR3 extends over 16 amino acids. Trimming took off 5 bases at V and 0 bases at J, with 13 bases between the two ends. In DNA, the CDR3 is TGTGCCAGCAGCGCCAACAGGCCCGCAACTAATGAAAAACTGTTTTTT. Its protein product is CASSANRPATNEKLFF.

The J gene is TRBJ1-1, the V gene TRBV5-1; 10 nucleotides align to TRBD1. CDR3 length: 17 amino acids. Trimming cost V 4 bases and J 1 base; bases outside gene matches: 10. Germline V gene lookup returns CDR1 SGHRS and CDR2 YFSETQ. The CDR3 loop reads CASSKSRDRGWNTEAFF. CDR3 coding DNA: TGCGCCAGCAGCAAGTCCCGGGACAGGGGCTGGAACACTGAAGCTTTCTTT.

The gene calls are TRBV5-4 and TRBJ2-3; 7 nucleotides align to TRBD1. Germline V lookup: CDR1 SGHNT, CDR2 YYREEE (reference sequence). V shed 4 bases, J shed 11 bases, and the junction held 10 bases outside the gene matches. The CDR3 is made up of 13 amino acids. This chain's CDR3 is CASSRSGTEGQYF. The CDR3 nucleotides are TGTGCCAGCAGCAGATCCGGGACAGAAGGGCAGTATTTT. The full variable domain, completed using reference TRBV5-4 and TRBJ2-3, is ETGVTQSPTHLIKTRGQQVTLRCSSQSGHNTVSWYQQALGQGPQFIFQYYREEENGRGNFPPRFSGLQFPNYSSELNVNALELDDSALYLCASSRSGTEGQYFGPGTRLTVL.

The chain couples TRBV7-4 to TRBJ1-2; possible D gene TRBD1, 6 bases. The CDR3 spans 14 residues. The ends were cut back, 5 bases at V and 5 bases at J, with 15 bases in the middle. Germline-derived CDR1 and CDR2 are SGHVT and SQSDAQ. CDR3 nucleotides: TGTGCCAGCAGCCGCGCCGGGACAATGTATGGCTACACCTTC. It codes for CASSRAGTMYGYTF. Filled out from reference TRBV7-4 and TRBJ1-2, the complete variable domain reads GAGVSQSPRYKVAKRGRDVALRCDSISGHVTLYWYRQTLGQGSEVLTYSQSDAQRDKSGRPSGRFSAERPERSVSTLKIQRTEQGDSAVYLCASSRAGTMYGYTFGSGTRLTVV.

This clone was seen just once. The genes are TRBV24-1 and TRBJ1-1; tentative D call: TRBD1 (6 bases). Trimming left V 1 base short and J 9 bases short, with 11 bases between. The CDR3 consists of 13 residues. The V gene's germline CDR1 is KGHDR and CDR2 SFDVKD. The CDR3 region has the DNA TGTGCCACCAGTGATTTTTCCGGGGACAAAGCTTTCTTT. It specifies CATSDFSGDKAFF.

The V gene is TRBV2, the J gene TRBJ1-5; 8 nucleotides line up with TRBD1. The CDR3 length is 19 residues. V gave up 2 bases and J gave up 3 bases; unmatched junction bases: 15. CDR1 is SNHLY and CDR2 is FYNNEI in the germline V gene. The CDR3 nucleotides read TGTGCCAGCAGTGAATCTCCCCTAGGTGCGACAGGGGTCAATCAGCCCCAGCATTTT. It translates to CASSESPLGATGVNQPQHF.

This rearrangement joins TRBV4-1 to TRBJ1-5; TRBD1 is a possible D gene (5 bases). The CDR3 has 15 residues. The ends were cut back, 0 bases at V and 7 bases at J, with 13 bases in the middle. CDR1 and CDR2 from the germline V gene are MGHRA and YSYEKL. CDR3 in amino acids: CASSQDTAGQQPQHF. In DNA form, the CDR3 reads TGCGCCAGCAGCCAAGATACGGCAGGGCAACAGCCCCAGCATTTT.

The rearrangement uses TRBV11-2 and TRBJ2-2; possible D gene TRBD2, 6 bases. The CDR3 has 16 amino acids. The germline CDR1 and CDR2 sequences are SGHAT and FQNNGV. Trimming took off 5 bases at V and 5 bases at J, with 18 bases between the two ends. The CDR3 nucleotides read TGTGCCAGCAGCCCCCTGGGGCGGGGAGATACCGGGGAGCTGTTTTTT. This codes for CASSPLGRGDTGELFF.

CDR3 sequence (DNA): TGCGCCAGCAGCCAAGATCCGGGACAGGGAACTAGCACAGATACGCAGTATTTT. It yields the protein CASSQDPGQGTSTDTQYF. The V and J genes are TRBV4-1 and TRBJ2-3; 9 bases are a match to TRBD1. V trimming: 0 bases; J trimming: 0 bases; junction bases outside the gene matches: 7. Germline V gene sequence: CDR1 MGHRA, CDR2 YSYEKL. CDR3 length: 18 residues.

The chain has TRBV5-6 and TRBJ1-2; no clear D gene. V dropped 3 bases and J dropped 3 bases, with 6 bases sitting between them. The CDR3 consists of 12 residues. Germline CDR1 is SGHDT and CDR2 is YYEEEE. DNA for the CDR3: TGTGCCAGCAGCTGGGCCTACTATGGCTACACCTTC. Translated: CASSWAYYGYTF.

This rearrangement joins TRBV7-9 to TRBJ2-7; D is undetermined. Germline V lookup: CDR1 SEHNR, CDR2 FQNEAQ (reference sequence). The V gene lost 5 bases and the J gene lost 0 bases, with 14 bases spanning the gap. The CDR3 is 15 amino acids. The CDR3 DNA follows: TGTGCCAGCAGCCGAGGAGATCCACTCTCCTACGAGCAGTACTTC. This translates into CASSRGDPLSYEQYF.

This chain connects TRBV7-9 to TRBJ1-1; TRBD1 aligns across 9 bases. CDR3 length equals 14 residues. Germline values: CDR1 SEHNR, CDR2 FQNEAQ (reference sequence). The J segment lost 5 bases and the V segment lost 2 bases, leaving 3 bases of the junction unmatched. CDR3 residues: CASSLRQGGTEAFF. The CDR3 DNA follows: TGTGCCAGCAGCTTAAGACAGGGGGGGACTGAAGCTTTCTTT.

The CDR3 DNA sequence: TGTGCCAGCAGCTTAATCCAGCGGGGGACGTACACAGATACGCAGTATTTT. This encodes CASSLIQRGTYTDTQYF. V gene TRBV11-2 combines with J gene TRBJ2-3, with 8 positions matching TRBD2. The CDR3 length is 17 residues. Germline V lookup: CDR1 SGHAT, CDR2 FQNNGV. Trimming at V came to 2 bases and at J to 2 bases, leaving 9 bases not matched to a gene.

This clone was detected ten times or more. V gene TRBV7-6 combines with J gene TRBJ2-7; D might be TRBD2 (6 bases). V was shortened by 2 bases and J by 0 bases, with 23 bases between the two germline ends. The germline V gene has CDR1 SGHVS and CDR2 FNYEAQ. This CDR3 contains 19 residues. CDR3 region: CASSLYAGSGTGGSYEQYF. CDR3 bases: TGTGCCAGCAGCTTATACGCGGGGTCGGGGACCGGAGGCTCCTACGAGCAGTACTTC.

This chain connects TRBV28 to TRBJ1-1; possibly TRBD1 for D (5 bases). The CDR3 covers 12 residues. V lost 6 bases, J lost 7 bases, and 12 bases lay in between. CDR1 is MDHEN and CDR2 is SYDVKM in the germline V gene. The CDR3 sequence: CASSPRGIEAFF. The CDR3 DNA sequence: TGTGCCAGCAGCCCAAGGGGAATTGAAGCTTTCTTT.

The chain employs TRBV7-9 and TRBJ2-5; TRBD2 aligns across 7 bases. With V trimmed by 10 bases and J by 0 bases, 5 bases remained unmatched. Germline-derived CDR1 and CDR2 are SEHNR and FQNEAQ (reference sequence). CDR3 length: 13 residues. As DNA, the CDR3 is TGTGCCATTGGGGGGGTGTACCAAGAGACCCAGTACTTC. Its translation: CAIGGVYQETQYF. Complete variable domain (other parts from reference TRBV7-9 and TRBJ2-5): DTGVSQNPRHKITKRGQNVTFRCDPISEHNRLYWYRQTLGQGPEFLTYFQNEAQLEKSRLLSDRFSAERPKGSFSTLEIQRTEQGDSAMYLCAIGGVYQETQYFGPGTRLLVL.

The V and J genes are TRBV19 and TRBJ1-2, with D unclear. This CDR3 contains 16 residues. CDR1 and CDR2 from the germline V gene are LNHDA and SQIVND (reference sequence). V was cut by 4 bases and J by 4 bases, with 19 bases left in between. The CDR3 sequence is CASSTKGGLGPYGYTF. The CDR3 coding sequence is TGTGCCAGTAGTACTAAAGGTGGATTGGGCCCCTATGGCTACACCTTC.

The chain has TRBV11-2 and TRBJ1-2, with 8 positions matching TRBD1. There are 16 residues in the CDR3. Germline CDR1 and CDR2: SGHAT and FQNNGV. J gave up 4 bases and V 4 bases, and 11 bases lay outside the gene matches. This chain's CDR3 is CASSSPRTGRSYGYTF. DNA for the CDR3: TGTGCCAGCAGCTCGCCAAGGACAGGGCGATCCTATGGCTACACCTTC.

J is TRBJ1-1 and V is TRBV6-5, with 7 positions matching TRBD1. This CDR3 comprises 13 residues. In germline, CDR1 is MNHEY, CDR2 SVGAGI. J lost 8 bases, V lost 7 bases, and 10 bases had no gene match. CDR3 coding DNA: TGTGCCAGCACTACCTCGAACAGGGGAGAAGCTTTCTTT. Protein sequence: CASTTSNRGEAFF.

The gene calls are TRBV6-1 and TRBJ1-2, with TRBD1 matching 12 bases. Germline-derived CDR1 and CDR2 are MNHNS and SASEGT. The junction had 5 bases not matched to a gene; V was cut back by 2 bases and J by 7 bases. The CDR3 has 15 amino acids. CDR3 sequence: CASSEFGTGGFGYTF. The CDR3 region has the DNA TGTGCCAGCAGTGAATTCGGGACAGGGGGCTTTGGCTACACCTTC.

This sequence joins TRBV5-1 and TRBJ2-7; 7 positions match TRBD2. The CDR3 is 13 residues long. J gave up 2 bases and V 7 bases, and 6 bases lay outside the gene matches. CDR1 is SGHRS and CDR2 is YFSETQ in the germline V gene. For the CDR3, the DNA is TGCGCCAGCTACGGCGGGGGACCCTACGAGCAGTACTTC. Its translation: CASYGGGPYEQYF.

J is TRBJ1-2 and V is TRBV18; D is uncertain. CDR1 is KGHSH, CDR2 LQKENI, per germline. The CDR3 covers 15 residues. With 4 bases removed from V and 4 bases from J, the gap between germline ends came to 16 bases. CDR3 sequence reads: CASSLNEGFGYGYTF. CDR3 in DNA: TGTGCCAGCTCACTAAATGAGGGATTTGGCTATGGCTACACCTTC.

This clone came up once. The chain is built from TRBV11-2 and TRBJ2-1, with 9 positions matching TRBD1. CDR3 length: 14 amino acids. Per germline, CDR1 SGHAT and CDR2 FQNNGV. J lost 7 bases, V lost 2 bases, and 3 bases had no gene match. The CDR3 protein is CASSLTGGLNEQFF. The DNA of the CDR3 is TGTGCCAGCAGCTTAACAGGGGGCCTGAATGAGCAGTTCTTC.